One TCR beta chain is described in this entry. The CDR3 runs 16 residues. The trim removed 0 bases at V and 6 bases at J, leaving 7 bases unmatched. CDR1 MGHRA and CDR2 YSYEKL come from the germline V gene. The sample belongs to a study of blood T cells in healthy people across ages. The authors ran a second PCR of 7 to 11 cycles using a sample-barcoded 5' primer and a J-beta primer mix. TCRdb re-analysed the 5' RACE reads in MiXCR, keeping a single row per CDR3 protein. Of around 1,000,000 distinct CDR3 sequences in the sample, about 23% were seen once. These sequences were also reported in another study, on T cells of mothers and their children. As that study records: Over 8 million TCR beta CDR3 reads were obtained from each mother, and about 3 million from each child. Inherited differences only slightly affect thymic shaping of TCR recombination output. Researchers report slightly higher, though non-significant, overlap in related mother-child pairs than in unrelated pairs.

The sample consisted of blood. The chain links TRBV4-1 to TRBJ2-7; TRBD2 aligns across 11 bases. This TCR came from a girl aged 2 to 9 in good health. This CDR3 is CASSQDGASGRTEQYF. The CDR3, as DNA: TGCGCCAGCAGCCAAGATGGGGCTAGCGGGAGGACCGAGCAGTACTTC.